This TCR beta chain was recorded in a study of Graves' ophthalmopathy and Graves' hyperthyroidism. Notes on this clonotype: The target antigen is unknown.

Trimming took off 6 bases at V and 0 bases at J, with 11 bases between the two ends. This CDR3 has 14 amino acids. Using RNA transcripts, the TCR beta CDR3 regions were amplified. An initial RT-PCR round employing HTBI primers preceded a second-round multiplex PCR. TCRdb re-called the multiplex PCR reads with MiXCR, one entry per CDR3 protein. The table lists 1 million to 1.3 million distinct CDR3 sequences, about 38% of them singletons. Aged 18 to 65, hyperthyroidism patients had new diagnoses of under 2 months' duration. Pregnant or lactating patients and those with other autoimmune diseases or uncontrolled infections were excluded. Study-wide points: Most thyroid clonotypes with frequency above 0.001 were detected in blood too.

The TCR comes from an adult man with Graves' hyperthyroidism. The rearrangement uses TRBV12-3 or TRBV12-4 and TRBJ1-2; D may be TRBD1 (5 bases). The specimen was peripheral blood or thyroid tissue (not recorded which). The CDR3 reads CASSIGGANYGYTF. In nucleotides, the CDR3 is TGTGCCAGCAGCATCGGGGGAGCTAACTATGGCTACACCTTC.